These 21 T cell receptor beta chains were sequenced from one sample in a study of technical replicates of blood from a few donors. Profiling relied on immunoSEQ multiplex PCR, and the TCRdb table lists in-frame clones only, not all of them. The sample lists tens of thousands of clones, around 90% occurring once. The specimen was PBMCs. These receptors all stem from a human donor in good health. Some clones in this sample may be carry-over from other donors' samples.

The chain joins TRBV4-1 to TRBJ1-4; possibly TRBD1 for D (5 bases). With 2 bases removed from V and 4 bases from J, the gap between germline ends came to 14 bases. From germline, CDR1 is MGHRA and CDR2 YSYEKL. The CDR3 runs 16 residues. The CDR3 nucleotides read TGCGCCAGCAGCCAATGGTTCGGGGGTGTTAATGAAAAACTGTTTTTT. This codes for CASSQWFGGVNEKLFF.

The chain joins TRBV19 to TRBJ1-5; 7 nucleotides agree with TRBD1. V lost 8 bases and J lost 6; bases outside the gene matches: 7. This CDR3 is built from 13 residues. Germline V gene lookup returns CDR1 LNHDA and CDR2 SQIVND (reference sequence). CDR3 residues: CASQRGPSQPQHF. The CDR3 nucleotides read TGTGCCAGTCAAAGGGGGCCGTCTCAGCCCCAGCATTTT.

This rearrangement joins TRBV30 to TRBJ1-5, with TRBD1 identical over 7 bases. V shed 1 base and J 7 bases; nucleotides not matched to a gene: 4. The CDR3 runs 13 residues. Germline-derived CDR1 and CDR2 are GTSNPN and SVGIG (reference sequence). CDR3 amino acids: CAWSGGGGQPQHF. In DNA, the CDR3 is TGTGCCTGGAGTGGAGGGGGCGGACAGCCCCAGCATTTT.

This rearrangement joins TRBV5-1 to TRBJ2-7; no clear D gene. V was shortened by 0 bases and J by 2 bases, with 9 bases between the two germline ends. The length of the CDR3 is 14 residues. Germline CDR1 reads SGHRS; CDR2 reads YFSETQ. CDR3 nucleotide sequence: TGCGCCAGCAGCTTGGTCGACGGAGCCTACGAGCAGTACTTC. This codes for CASSLVDGAYEQYF.

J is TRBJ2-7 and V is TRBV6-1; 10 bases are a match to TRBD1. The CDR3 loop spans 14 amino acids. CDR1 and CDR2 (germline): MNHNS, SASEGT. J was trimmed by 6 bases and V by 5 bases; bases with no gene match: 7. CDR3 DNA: TGTGCCAGCAGTCCGACAGGGGGCCCGCTCGAGCAGTACTTC. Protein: CASSPTGGPLEQYF.

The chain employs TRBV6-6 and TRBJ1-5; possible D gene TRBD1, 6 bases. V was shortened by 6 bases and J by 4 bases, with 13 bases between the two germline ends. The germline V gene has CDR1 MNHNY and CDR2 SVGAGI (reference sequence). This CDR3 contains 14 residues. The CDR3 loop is CASSPRGMNQPQHF. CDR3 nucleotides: TGTGCCAGCAGCCCCAGGGGTATGAATCAGCCCCAGCATTTT.

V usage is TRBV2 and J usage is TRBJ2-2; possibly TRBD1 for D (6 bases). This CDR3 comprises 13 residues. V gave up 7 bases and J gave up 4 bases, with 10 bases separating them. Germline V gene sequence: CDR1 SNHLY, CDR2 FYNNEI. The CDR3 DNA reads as TGTGCCAGCACAGGGGCGATCACCGGGGAGCTGTTTTTT. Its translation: CASTGAITGELFF.

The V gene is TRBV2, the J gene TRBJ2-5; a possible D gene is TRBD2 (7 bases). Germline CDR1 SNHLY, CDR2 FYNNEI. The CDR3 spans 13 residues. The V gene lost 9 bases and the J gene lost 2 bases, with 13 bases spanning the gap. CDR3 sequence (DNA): TGTGCCAGTCGTAGGGGGGGGCAAGAGACCCAGTACTTC. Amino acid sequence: CASRRGGQETQYF.

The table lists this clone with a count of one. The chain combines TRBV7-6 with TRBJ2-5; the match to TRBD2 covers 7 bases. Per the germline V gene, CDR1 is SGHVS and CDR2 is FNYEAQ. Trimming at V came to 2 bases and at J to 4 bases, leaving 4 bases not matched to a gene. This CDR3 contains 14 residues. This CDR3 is CASSLPGGTETQYF. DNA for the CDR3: TGTGCCAGCAGCTTACCGGGAGGAACAGAGACCCAGTACTTC.

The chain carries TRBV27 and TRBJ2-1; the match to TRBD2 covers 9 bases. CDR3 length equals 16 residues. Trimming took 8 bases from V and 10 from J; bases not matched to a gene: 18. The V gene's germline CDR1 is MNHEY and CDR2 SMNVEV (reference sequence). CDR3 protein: CASQSTAGGWGREQFF. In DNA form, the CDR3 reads TGTGCCAGCCAAAGTACGGCGGGGGGGTGGGGGCGAGAGCAGTTCTTC.

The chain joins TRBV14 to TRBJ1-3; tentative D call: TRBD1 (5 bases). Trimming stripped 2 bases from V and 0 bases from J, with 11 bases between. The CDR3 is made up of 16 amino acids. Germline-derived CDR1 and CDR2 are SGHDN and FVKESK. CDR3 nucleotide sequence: TGTGCCAGCAGCCAAACGACAGCTTACTCTGGAAACACCATATATTTT. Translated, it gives CASSQTTAYSGNTIYF.

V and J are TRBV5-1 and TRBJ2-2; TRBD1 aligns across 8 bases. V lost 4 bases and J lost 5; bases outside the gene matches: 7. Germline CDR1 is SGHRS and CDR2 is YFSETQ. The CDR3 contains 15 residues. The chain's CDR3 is CASSMDRERTGELFF. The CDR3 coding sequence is TGCGCCAGCAGCATGGACAGGGAAAGAACCGGGGAGCTGTTTTTT.

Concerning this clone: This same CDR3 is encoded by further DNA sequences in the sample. The chain's CDR3 is CASSLEGGGTEAFF. Here the CDR3 DNA reads TGTGCCAGCAGCTTAGAGGGAGGGGGCACTGAAGCTTTCTTT. The V gene is TRBV13, the J gene TRBJ1-1, with D possibly being TRBD1 (6 bases). Germline CDR1 is PRHDT and CDR2 is FYEKMQ (reference sequence). This CDR3 has 14 residues. The ends were cut back, 1 base at V and 4 bases at J, with 10 bases in the middle.

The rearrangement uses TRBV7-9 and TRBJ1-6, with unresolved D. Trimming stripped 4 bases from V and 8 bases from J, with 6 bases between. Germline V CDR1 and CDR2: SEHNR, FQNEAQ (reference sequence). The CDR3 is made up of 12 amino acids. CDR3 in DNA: TGTGCCAGCAGCTCCTCGGATTCACCCCTCCACTTT. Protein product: CASSSSDSPLHF. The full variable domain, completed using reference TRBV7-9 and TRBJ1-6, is DTGVSQNPRHKITKRGQNVTFRCDPISEHNRLYWYRQTLGQGPEFLTYFQNEAQLEKSRLLSDRFSAERPKGSFSTLEIQRTEQGDSAMYLCASSSSDSPLHFGNGTRLTVT.

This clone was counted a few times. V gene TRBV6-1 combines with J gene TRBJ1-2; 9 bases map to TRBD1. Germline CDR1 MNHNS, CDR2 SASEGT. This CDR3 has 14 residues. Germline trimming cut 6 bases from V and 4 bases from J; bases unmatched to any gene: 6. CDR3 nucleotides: TGTGCCAGCAGACTACAGGGACAGGGCTATGGCTACACCTTC. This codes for CASRLQGQGYGYTF.

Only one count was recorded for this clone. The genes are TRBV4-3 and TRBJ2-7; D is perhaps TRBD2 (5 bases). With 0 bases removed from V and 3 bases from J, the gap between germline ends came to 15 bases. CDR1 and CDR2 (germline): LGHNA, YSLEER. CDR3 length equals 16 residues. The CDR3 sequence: CASSQEPNSDYYEQYF. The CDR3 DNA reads TGCGCCAGCAGCCAAGAACCCAACAGTGACTACTACGAGCAGTACTTC.

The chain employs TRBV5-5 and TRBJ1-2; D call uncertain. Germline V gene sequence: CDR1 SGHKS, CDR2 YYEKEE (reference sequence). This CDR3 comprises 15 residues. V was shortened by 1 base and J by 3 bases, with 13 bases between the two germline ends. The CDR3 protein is CASSLLQASHYGYTF. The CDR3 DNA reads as TGTGCCAGCAGCTTGTTGCAAGCAAGCCACTATGGCTACACCTTC. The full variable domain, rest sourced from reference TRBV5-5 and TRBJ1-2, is DAGVTQSPTHLIKTRGQQVTLRCSPISGHKSVSWYQQVLGQGPQFIFQYYEKEERGRGNFPDRFSARQFPNYSSELNVNALLLGDSALYLCASSLLQASHYGYTFGSGTRLTVV.

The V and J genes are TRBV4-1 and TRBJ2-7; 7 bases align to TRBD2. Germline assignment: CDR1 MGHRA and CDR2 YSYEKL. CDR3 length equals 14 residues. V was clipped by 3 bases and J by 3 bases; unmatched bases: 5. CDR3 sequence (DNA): TGCGCCAGCAGCCACCCGGGGAGGGGCTACGAGCAGTACTTC. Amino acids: CASSHPGRGYEQYF.

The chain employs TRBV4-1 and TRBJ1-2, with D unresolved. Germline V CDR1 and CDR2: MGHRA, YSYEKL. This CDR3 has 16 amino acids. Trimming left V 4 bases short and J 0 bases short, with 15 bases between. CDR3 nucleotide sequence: TGCGCCAGCAGCCGGTTTCGGGAAAAGTCTAACTATGGCTACACCTTC. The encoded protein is CASSRFREKSNYGYTF.

CDR3 protein: CASTVGRAANEKLFF. The CDR3 bases are TGTGCCAGCACCGTAGGGAGGGCGGCTAATGAAAAACTGTTTTTT. The J gene is TRBJ1-4, the V gene TRBV7-6; D is unclear. CDR3 length: 15 residues. V lost 7 bases to trimming and J lost 3 bases, with 15 bases between them. Germline CDR1 is SGHVS and CDR2 is FNYEAQ. The entire variable domain, with the rest obtained from reference TRBV7-6 and TRBJ1-4, is as follows: GAGVSQSPRYKVTKRGQDVALRCDPISGHVSLYWYRQALGQGPEFLTYFNYEAQQDKSGLPNDRFSAERPEGSISTLTIQRTEQRDSAMYRCASTVGRAANEKLFFGSGTQLSVL.

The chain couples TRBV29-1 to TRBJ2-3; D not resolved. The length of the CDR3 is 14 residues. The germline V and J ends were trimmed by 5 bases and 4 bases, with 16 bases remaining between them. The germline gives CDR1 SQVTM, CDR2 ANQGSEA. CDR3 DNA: TGCAGCGTTCCCAGTGTGACTCCCTCAGATACGCAGTATTTT. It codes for CSVPSVTPSDTQYF.